This TCR beta chain stems from a study of siplizumab effects on memory and regulatory T cells. Study-wide results and limits: Under siplizumab, an average around 69% of mappable alloreactive CD4+ clones were Treg-derived, compared with under 35% in controls. Solely a minor proportion of alloreactive clones could be assigned to unstimulated subsets. Confirmatory evidence of suppressive function in proliferating siplizumab-culture Tregs was not obtained. The naive T cell population seemed more diverse than memory cells and seemed a major contributor to the alloresponse.

Repertoires were generated with immunoSEQ multiplex PCR, while TCRdb's copy carries only in-frame clones and drops some. The sample records over 100,000 clones, about 94% being singletons. The CDR3 is made up of 15 amino acids. Germline loops: CDR1 MGHRA, CDR2 YSYEKL. Losses at the gene ends were 3 bases for V and 5 bases for J; bases not matched to a gene: 8. In the case of this clone: Its target is unknown.

The chain recombines TRBV4-1 with TRBJ1-1, with TRBD1 matching 8 bases. The source is a human donor in good health. The sample taken for sequencing was Tregs sorted from blood. CDR3 sequence reads: CASSQTRDRLTEAFF. Written as DNA, the CDR3 is TGCGCCAGCAGCCAGACCCGGGACAGGTTAACTGAAGCTTTCTTT.